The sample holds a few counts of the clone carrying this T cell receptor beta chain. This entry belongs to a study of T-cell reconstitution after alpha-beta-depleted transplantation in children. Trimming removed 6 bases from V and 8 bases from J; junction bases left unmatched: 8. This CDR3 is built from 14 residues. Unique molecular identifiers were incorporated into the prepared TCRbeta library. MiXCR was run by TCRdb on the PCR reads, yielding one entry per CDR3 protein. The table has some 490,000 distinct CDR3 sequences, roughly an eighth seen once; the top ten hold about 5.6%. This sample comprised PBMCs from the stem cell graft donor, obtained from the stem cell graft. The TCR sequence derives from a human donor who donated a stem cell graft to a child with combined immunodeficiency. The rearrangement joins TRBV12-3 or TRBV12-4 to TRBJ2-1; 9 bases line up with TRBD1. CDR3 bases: TGTGCCAGCAGCATTAAGCGGACAGGGGATGAGCAGTTCTTC. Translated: CASSIKRTGDEQFF.